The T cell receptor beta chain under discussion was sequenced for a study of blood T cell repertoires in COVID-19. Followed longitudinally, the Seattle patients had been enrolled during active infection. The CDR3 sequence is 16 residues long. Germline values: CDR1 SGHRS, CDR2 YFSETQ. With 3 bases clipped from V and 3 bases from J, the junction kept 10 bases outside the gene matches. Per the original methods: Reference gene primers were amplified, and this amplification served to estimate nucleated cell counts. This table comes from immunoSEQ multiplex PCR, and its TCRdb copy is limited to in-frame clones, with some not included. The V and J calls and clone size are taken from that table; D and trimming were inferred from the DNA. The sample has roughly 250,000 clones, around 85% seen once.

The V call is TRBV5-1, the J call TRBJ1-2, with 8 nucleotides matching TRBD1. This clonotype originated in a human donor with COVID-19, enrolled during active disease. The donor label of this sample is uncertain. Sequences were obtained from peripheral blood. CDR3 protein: CASSYGTGGWDYGYTF. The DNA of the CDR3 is TGCGCCAGCAGCTATGGGACAGGCGGATGGGACTATGGCTACACCTTC.